This entry describes one TCR beta chain. The antigen is unknown. This record belongs to a study of cytomegalovirus exposure and HLA in healthy donors. The CDR3 covers 16 residues. The V gene's germline CDR1 is SGHTA and CDR2 FQGTGA. V gave up 5 bases and J gave up 5 bases; unmatched junction bases: 12. Whole-study findings and limits: The study designated roughly 150 TCR beta chains cytomegalovirus-associated. Reports credit the classifier with highly specific, highly sensitive diagnosis of cytomegalovirus status.

TCRdb's copy holds only in-frame clones and misses some; the assay was immunoSEQ multiplex PCR. This table has 100,000 to 150,000 clones, about 88% appearing once. The donors were members of the validation cohort, which comprised about 130 subjects and was separate from the first cohort of 600 to 850 subjects. This chain connects TRBV7-3 to TRBJ2-7, with 10 bases fitting TRBD1. The sequencing sample was made of PBMCs. The sequence was collected from a young man in good health and CMV-seronegative. This CDR3 is CASSLGKTGGLDEQYF. Written as DNA, the CDR3 is TGTGCCAGCAGCCTAGGAAAGACAGGGGGCCTCGACGAGCAGTACTTC. The entire variable domain, with the rest obtained from reference TRBV7-3 and TRBJ2-7, is as follows: GAGVSQTPSNKVTEKGKYVELRCDPISGHTALYWYRQSLGQGPEFLIYFQGTGAADDSGLPNDRFFAVRPEGSVSTLKIQRTERGDSAVYLCASSLGKTGGLDEQYFGPGTRLTVT.